This T cell receptor beta chain was sequenced for a study of cytomegalovirus exposure and HLA in healthy donors. Germline V gene data show CDR1 as SGHRS and CDR2 as YFSETQ. V lost 0 bases and J lost 1, with 11 bases in between. CDR3 length: 16 residues. The PCR employed 60 Vbeta primers together with 13 Jbeta primers. TCRdb's copy holds only in-frame clones and misses some; the assay was immunoSEQ multiplex PCR. The table records about 100,000 clones, more than 70% of them present only once. The chain employs TRBV5-1 and TRBJ2-1; maybe TRBD1 (5 bases). This sequence originates from a woman aged 60-75 years in good health and CMV-seropositive. Sequenced input: PBMCs. This CDR3 is CASSLAWGNSYNEQFF. The DNA for the CDR3 is TGCGCCAGCAGCTTGGCCTGGGGCAATTCCTACAATGAGCAGTTCTTC.